The 8 T cell receptor beta chains below come from one sample, sequenced in a study of T cell responses to AZD1222 COVID-19 vaccine. TCRdb's copy holds only in-frame clones and misses some; the assay was immunoSEQ multiplex PCR. The sample carries about 130,000 clones, more than 75% recorded once. The source was peripheral blood, collected on day 0 of AZD1222 vaccination. The source is an adult in good health.

The genes are TRBV28 and TRBJ1-4; perhaps TRBD1 as D (5 bases). Germline CDR1 MDHEN, CDR2 SYDVKM. CDR3 length equals 12 residues. Trimming cost V 4 bases and J 7 bases, with 7 bases left between them. The CDR3 DNA sequence: TGTGCCAGCAGTTCAGGGTTTGAAAAACTGTTTTTT. It translates to CASSSGFEKLFF. Using reference TRBV28 and TRBJ1-4 for the parts outside the CDR3, the full variable domain is DVKVTQSSRYLVKRTGEKVFLECVQDMDHENMFWYRQDPGLGLRLIYFSYDVKMKEKGDIPEGYSVSREKKERFSLILESASTNQTSMYLCASSSGFEKLFFGSGTQLSVL.

The chain has TRBV5-6 and TRBJ2-7; possibly TRBD1 or TRBD2 for D (5 bases each). Between the trimmed V and J ends, which lost 4 bases and 8 bases, there was a span of 13 bases. The CDR3 has 12 amino acids. Germline assignment: CDR1 SGHDT and CDR2 YYEEEE. The CDR3 DNA reads TGTGCCAGCAGCCTACGTGGGGGAAAGCAGTACTTC. Residues: CASSLRGGKQYF.

The rearrangement links TRBV6-1 to TRBJ2-1; no reliable D call. The CDR3 is 14 residues long. The germline V gene encodes CDR1 MNHNS and CDR2 SASEGT. V lost 5 bases and J 7 bases, leaving 15 bases between the germline ends. The CDR3 here is CASSLRAQGNEQFF. The CDR3 nucleotides are TGTGCCAGCAGTCTCCGGGCCCAAGGAAATGAGCAGTTCTTC.

CDR3 protein: CASSLGQGVYGYTF. CDR3 DNA sequence: TGCGCCAGCAGCTTGGGGCAGGGGGTCTATGGCTACACCTTC. The chain links TRBV5-1 to TRBJ1-2; 7 positions agree with TRBD1. Germline V gene sequence: CDR1 SGHRS, CDR2 YFSETQ. The CDR3 covers 14 residues. Trimming at V came to 0 bases and at J to 4 bases, leaving 3 bases not matched to a gene.

This chain joins TRBV2 and TRBJ1-1; 9 bases are a match to TRBD1. This CDR3 spans 14 amino acids. V lost 4 bases to trimming and J lost 5 bases; unmatched junction nucleotides: 5. The germline V gene encodes CDR1 SNHLY and CDR2 FYNNEI. The CDR3 DNA reads as TGTGCCAGCAGTGGGACAGGGGAAAGGACTGAAGCTTTCTTT. Translated: CASSGTGERTEAFF.

This clone was seen once. The rearrangement joins TRBV2 to TRBJ2-5; TRBD2 might be the D (5 bases). CDR3 size: 15 residues. Germline loops: CDR1 SNHLY, CDR2 FYNNEI. Trimming stripped 3 bases from V and 5 bases from J, with 16 bases between. Here the CDR3 reads CASSEDRGNDETQYF. The CDR3 nucleotides read TGTGCCAGCAGTGAGGATCGGGGAAATGATGAGACCCAGTACTTC.

The CDR3 sequence: CASSFRPDTHNQPQHF. The CDR3 DNA follows: TGTGCCAGCAGTTTTCGCCCCGACACTCACAATCAGCCCCAGCATTTT. This chain joins TRBV6-6 and TRBJ1-5; D gene unclear. V was cut by 4 bases and J by 3 bases, with 16 bases left in between. Germline V CDR1 and CDR2: MNHNY, SVGAGI (reference sequence). The CDR3 totals 16 residues.

V and J are TRBV5-4 and TRBJ1-4; D gene unclear. Germline-derived CDR1 and CDR2 are SGHNT and YYREEE (reference sequence). Trimming cost V 0 bases and J 0 bases, with 6 bases left between them. This CDR3 contains 15 residues. The CDR3 sequence is CASSLGGATNEKLFF. CDR3 sequence (DNA): TGTGCCAGCAGCTTGGGAGGAGCAACTAATGAAAAACTGTTTTTT.